The clone carrying this T cell receptor beta chain has a count of ten or more. With 0 bases removed from V and 5 bases from J, the gap between germline ends came to 17 bases. CDR3 length: 17 residues. The V gene's germline CDR1 is SGHRS and CDR2 YFSETQ. Using unique molecular identifiers, the investigators prepared the TCRbeta library. TCRdb re-derived calls from the PCR reads in MiXCR, one entry per CDR3 protein. The sample carries 580,000 or so distinct CDR3 sequences, roughly 23% recorded once. The sample originates from a study of T-cell reconstitution after alpha-beta-depleted transplantation in children.

The source was PBMCs, mostly from graft donor cells, collected 360 days after TCRalphabeta/CD19-depleted stem cell transplant. The TCR comes from a boy younger than two who had a stem cell transplant for acute myeloid leukemia, so the T cells may come from the graft donor. The J gene is TRBJ2-2, the V gene TRBV5-1; D unresolved. The CDR3 loop reads CASSLAGVIAKTGELFF. CDR3 nucleotides: TGCGCCAGCAGCTTGGCAGGCGTGATTGCTAAAACCGGGGAGCTGTTTTTT. Full variable domain (remainder filled in from reference TRBV5-1 and TRBJ2-2): KAGVTQTPRYLIKTRGQQVTLSCSPISGHRSVSWYQQTPGQGLQFLFEYFSETQRNKGNFPGRFSGRQFSNSRSEMNVSTLELGDSALYLCASSLAGVIAKTGELFFGEGSRLTVL.